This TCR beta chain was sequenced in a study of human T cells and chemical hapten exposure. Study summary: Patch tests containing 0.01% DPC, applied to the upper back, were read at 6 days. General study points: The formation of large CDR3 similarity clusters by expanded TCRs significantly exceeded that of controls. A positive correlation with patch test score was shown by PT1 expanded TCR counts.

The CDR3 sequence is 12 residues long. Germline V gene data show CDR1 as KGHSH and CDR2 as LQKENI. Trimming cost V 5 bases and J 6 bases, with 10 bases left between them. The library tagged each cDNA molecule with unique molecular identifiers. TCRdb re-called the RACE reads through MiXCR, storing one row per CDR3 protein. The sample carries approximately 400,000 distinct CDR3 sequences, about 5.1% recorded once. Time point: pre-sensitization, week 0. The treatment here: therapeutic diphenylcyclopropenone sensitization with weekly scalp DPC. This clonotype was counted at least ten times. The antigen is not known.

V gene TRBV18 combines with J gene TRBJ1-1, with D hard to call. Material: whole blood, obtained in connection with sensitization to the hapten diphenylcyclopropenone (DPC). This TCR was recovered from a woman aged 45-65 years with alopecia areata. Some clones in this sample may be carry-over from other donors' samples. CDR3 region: CASSTVGAEAFF. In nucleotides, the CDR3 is TGTGCCAGCTCAACGGTTGGAGCTGAAGCTTTCTTT.